The text below deals with one T cell receptor (beta chain). Its cognate antigen is unknown. The sample is drawn from a study of shared clonotypes between healthy human individuals. Findings of the study overall: When naive CD4 clonotypes were compared across a handful of donors, 4% to 6.5% were shared.

The method was immunoSEQ multiplex PCR; TCRdb's version includes in-frame clones alone and lacks a portion of them. The data contain roughly 2 million clones, 95% of them singletons. This CDR3 has 14 residues. Germline V gives CDR1 SGDLS, CDR2 YYNGEE. The V end lost 4 bases, the J end lost 3 bases, and 14 bases lay between the germline ends. This receptor was taken from a man younger than 30 in good health. The V and J genes are TRBV9 and TRBJ2-7, with D perhaps TRBD1 (7 bases). Material: naive CD4+ T cells sorted from blood. This sample's subset: CD45RA+ positively selected. The CDR3 spells CASSPQGGGYEQYF. Here the CDR3 DNA reads TGTGCCAGCAGCCCCCAGGGGGGCGGCTACGAGCAGTACTTC. The whole variable domain, filled in from reference TRBV9 and TRBJ2-7, reads DSGVTQTPKHLITATGQRVTLRCSPRSGDLSVYWYQQSLDQGLQFLIQYYNGEERAKGNILERFSAQQFPDLHSELNLSSLELGDSALYFCASSPQGGGYEQYFGPGTRLTVT.